This TCR beta chain was sequenced for a study of PD-1 blockade in classical Hodgkin lymphoma. Study-level points and caveats: In newly diagnosed patients, baseline TCR diversity was reportedly below that of healthy donors.

A single count supports this clone. Its matching antigen is unknown. Data came from immunoSEQ multiplex PCR; TCRdb stores just in-frame clones and leaves some out. The sample carries about 44,000 clones, around three fifths recorded once. Described time point: cycle 4 day 1 (C4D1), after more than five weeks of nivolumab. Every patient relapsed after autologous stem cell transplantation, and brentuximab vedotin exposure varied. The receptor comes from a human donor with classical Hodgkin lymphoma. The sample consisted of peripheral blood mononuclear cells (PBMCs), taken before the fourth cycle of nivolumab.

The CDR3: CASSFGMGQGANEQFF. In DNA, the CDR3 is TGTGCCAGCAGCTTTGGTATGGGACAGGGGGCGAATGAGCAGTTCTTC. The V and J genes are TRBV11-3 and TRBJ2-1; 12 nucleotides match TRBD1. J gave up 7 bases and V 3 bases, and 7 bases lay outside the gene matches. The CDR3 extends over 16 amino acids. Germline lookup yields CDR1 SGHNT and CDR2 YENEEA.